This T cell receptor (beta chain) was documented in a study of T-cell memory formation after mild COVID-19. TCRdb itself ran the 5' RACE reads through MiXCR, one entry per CDR3 protein. The table includes approximately 500,000 distinct CDR3 sequences, roughly 25% detected once. V dropped 2 bases and J dropped 0; count of bases not matched to a gene: 4. The CDR3 is made up of 16 amino acids. From germline, CDR1 is SGHDT and CDR2 YYEEEE. The sequenced sample was PBMCs or a T cell subset sorted from them (not recorded which). V gene TRBV5-6 combines with J gene TRBJ2-5; 10 nucleotides agree with TRBD2. This clonotype was sampled from an adult woman who had mild COVID-19 (a few samples of this study predate the infection). Cell type and time point are not known. The CDR3 here is CASSLLAGTDQETQYF. The DNA of the CDR3 is TGTGCCAGCAGCTTACTAGCGGGGACTGACCAAGAGACCCAGTACTTC.